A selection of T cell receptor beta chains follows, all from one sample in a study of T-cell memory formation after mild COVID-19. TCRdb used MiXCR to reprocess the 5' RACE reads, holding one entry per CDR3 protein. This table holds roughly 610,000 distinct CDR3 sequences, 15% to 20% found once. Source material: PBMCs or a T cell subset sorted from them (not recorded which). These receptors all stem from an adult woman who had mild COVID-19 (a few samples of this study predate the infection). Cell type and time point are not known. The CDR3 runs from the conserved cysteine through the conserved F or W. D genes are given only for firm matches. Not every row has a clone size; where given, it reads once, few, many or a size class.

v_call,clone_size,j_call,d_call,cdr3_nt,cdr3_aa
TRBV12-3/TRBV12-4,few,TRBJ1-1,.,TGTGCCAGCAGCCTCCGGCCGAACGGTGTTTCCGCTGAAGCTTTCTTT,CASSLRPNGVSAEAFF
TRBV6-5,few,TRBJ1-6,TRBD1,TGTGCCAGCAGTTACACAGACAGGGTAGTATCACCCCTCCACTTT,CASSYTDRVVSPLHF
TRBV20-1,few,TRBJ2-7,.,TGCAGTGCTAGCGGGGCGGCCTACGAGCAGTACTTC,CSASGAAYEQYF
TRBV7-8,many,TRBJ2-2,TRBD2,TGTGCCAGCAGCTTACGTCTAGCGGGCTCAAACACCGGGGAGCTGTTTTTT,CASSLRLAGSNTGELFF
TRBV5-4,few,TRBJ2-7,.,TGTGCCAGCAGCCGGCCCGGGGGCGGTTACGAGCAGTACTTC,CASSRPGGGYEQYF
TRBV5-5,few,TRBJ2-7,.,TGTGCCAGCAGCTTGGGTACAGGGACCTCGGAGCAGTACTTC,CASSLGTGTSEQYF
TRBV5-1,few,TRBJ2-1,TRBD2,TGCGCCAGCAGCTTGCTTACGGCTAGCGGGGTCCTAACCGAGCAGTTCTTC,CASSLLTASGVLTEQFF
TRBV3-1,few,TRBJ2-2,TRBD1,TGTGCCAGCAGCCAATTCATCGGGACAGCGAACACCGGGGAGCTGTTTTTT,CASSQFIGTANTGELFF
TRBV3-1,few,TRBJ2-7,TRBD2,TGTGCCAGCAGCCAAGTTTCGGGAGGGACCTACGAGCAGTACTTC,CASSQVSGGTYEQYF
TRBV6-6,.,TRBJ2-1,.,TGTGCCAGCAGTCGCTTAAGCAGGGGAACCTACAATGAGCAGTTCTTC,CASSRLSRGTYNEQFF
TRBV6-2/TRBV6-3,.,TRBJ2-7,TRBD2,TGTGCCAGCAGTTACTCAAGGACTAGCGGGAGTAAGGGCGAGCAGTACTTC,CASSYSRTSGSKGEQYF
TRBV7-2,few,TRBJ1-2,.,TGTGCCAGCAGCTTAGCGCTCTCGGGAAGGACGAGTGGCTACACCTTC,CASSLALSGRTSGYTF
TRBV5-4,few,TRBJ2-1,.,TGTGCCAGCAGCTTGTTCCTAACGGATGAGCAGTTCTTC,CASSLFLTDEQFF
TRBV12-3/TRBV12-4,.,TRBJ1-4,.,TGTGCCAGCAGGAGGGGTGACAGGCGATTTAATGAAAAACTGTTTTTT,CASRRGDRRFNEKLFF
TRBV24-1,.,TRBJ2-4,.,TGTGCCACCAGTGATTCTCAGGAGGGTCCAAGAAACATTCAGTACTTC,CATSDSQEGPRNIQYF
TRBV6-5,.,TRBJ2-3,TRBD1,TGTGCCAGCAGTTCTGACAGGGCAGCAGATACGCAGTATTTT,CASSSDRAADTQYF
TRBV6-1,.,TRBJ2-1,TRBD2,TGTGCCAGCAGTCCCGGACTAGCCTCAAATGAGCAGTTCTTC,CASSPGLASNEQFF
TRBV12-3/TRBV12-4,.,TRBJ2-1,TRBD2,TGTGCCAGCAGTTCTAGCGGGAGGGGGACCTACAATGAGCAGTTCTTC,CASSSSGRGTYNEQFF
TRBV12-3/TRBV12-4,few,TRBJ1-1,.,TGTGCCAGCATGTACGCGGGCAGTGAAAGGATCACTGAAGCTTTCTTT,CASMYAGSERITEAFF
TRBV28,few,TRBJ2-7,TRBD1,TGTGCCAGCAGTTTAAGTTGGGACAGACCCTCCTACGAGCAGTACTTC,CASSLSWDRPSYEQYF
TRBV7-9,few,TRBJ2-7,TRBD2,TGTGCCAGCAGCACCGGGACTAGCGGGAGGCCCTACGAGCAGTACTTC,CASSTGTSGRPYEQYF
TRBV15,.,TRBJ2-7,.,TGTGCCACCAGCAGCCGTGGGGGAGAGCAGTACTTC,CATSSRGGEQYF
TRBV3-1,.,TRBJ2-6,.,TGTGCCAGCATCCTGACCGGGGCCAACGTCCTGACTTTC,CASILTGANVLTF
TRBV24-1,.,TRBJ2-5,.,TGTGCCACCAGTGATCAGGACCAAGAGACCCAGTACTTC,CATSDQDQETQYF
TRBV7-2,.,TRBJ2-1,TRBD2,TGTGCCAGCAGCATGACTAGCGGAGTCTACAATGAGCAGTTCTTC,CASSMTSGVYNEQFF
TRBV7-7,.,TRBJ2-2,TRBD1,TGTGCTAGCAGCTTAGCGACGGGACAGAGCACCGGGGAGCTGTTTTTT,CASSLATGQSTGELFF
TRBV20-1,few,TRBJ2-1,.,TGCAGTGCTAGGAATTGGAGGCAGTACAATGAGCAGTTCTTC,CSARNWRQYNEQFF
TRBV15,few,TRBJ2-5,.,TGTGCCACCAGCAGAGAGGTGACAGGAATCCCCGAAAGGAAGACCCAGTACTTC,CATSREVTGIPERKTQYF
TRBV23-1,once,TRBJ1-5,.,TGCGCCAGCAGTCAATCGGCCCGAACCTTGGCAGGGCAGCCCCAGCATTTT,CASSQSARTLAGQPQHF
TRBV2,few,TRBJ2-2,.,TGTGCCAGCAGTGAACACCCGGCGAACACCGGGGAGCTGTTTTTT,CASSEHPANTGELFF
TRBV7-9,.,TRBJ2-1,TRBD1,TGTGCCAGCAGCCCGGTGACAGGGAGTAATGAGCAGTTCTTC,CASSPVTGSNEQFF
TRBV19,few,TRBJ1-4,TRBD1,TGTGCCAGTAGGACAGGGGTGACTAATGAAAAACTGTTTTTT,CASRTGVTNEKLFF
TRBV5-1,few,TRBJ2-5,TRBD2,TGCGCCAGCAGCCAAGGACTAGCATCCCGGTGGGAGACCCAGTACTTC,CASSQGLASRWETQYF
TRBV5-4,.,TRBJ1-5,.,TGTGCCAGCAGCCCGGGCCCGCATCAGGATCAGCCCCAGCATTTT,CASSPGPHQDQPQHF
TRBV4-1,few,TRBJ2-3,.,TGCGCCAGCAGCCAAGATAAGTACATATCGGCGCAGTATTTT,CASSQDKYISAQYF
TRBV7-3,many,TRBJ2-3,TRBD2,TGTGCCAGCAGCTTACTAGCGGGGGGGCCAGATACGCAGTATTTT,CASSLLAGGPDTQYF
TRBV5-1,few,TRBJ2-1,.,TGCGCCAGCAGCTTAGAACCGAAGGGGGGTGAGCAGTTCTTC,CASSLEPKGGEQFF
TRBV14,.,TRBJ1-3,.,TGTGCCAGCAGACGCCAGGGCTCTGGAAACACCATATATTTT,CASRRQGSGNTIYF
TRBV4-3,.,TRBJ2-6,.,TGCGCCAGCAGCCAAGATCCCCGCGACAGCTTCTCTGGGGCCAACGTCCTGACTTTC,CASSQDPRDSFSGANVLTF
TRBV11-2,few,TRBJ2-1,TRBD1,TGTGCCAGCAGCTTAACCACCGACACAGGGGTCTTCTCCTACAATGAGCAGTTCTTC,CASSLTTDTGVFSYNEQFF
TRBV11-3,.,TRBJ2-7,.,TGTGCCATCAGCTTTACAGGCGGAGAGCAGTACTTC,CAISFTGGEQYF
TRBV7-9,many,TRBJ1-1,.,TGTGCCAGCACCTTCGGGCTAATGAACACTGAAGCTTTCTTT,CASTFGLMNTEAFF
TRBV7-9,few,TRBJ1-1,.,TGTGCCAGCAGCTTAGTTGGACACCTGAACACTGAAGCTTTCTTT,CASSLVGHLNTEAFF
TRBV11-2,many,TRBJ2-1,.,TGTGCCAGCAGCCTCAGCGGGCGGACCTACAATGAGCAGTTCTTC,CASSLSGRTYNEQFF
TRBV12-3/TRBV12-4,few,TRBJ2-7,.,TGTGCCAGCACCTCGGGGCCGAAGCCCGAGCAGTACTTC,CASTSGPKPEQYF
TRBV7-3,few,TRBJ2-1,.,TGTGCCAGCAGCGATACTAAGAGCTCCTACAATGAGCAGTTCTTC,CASSDTKSSYNEQFF
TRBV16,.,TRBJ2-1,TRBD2,TGTGCCAGCAGCCCCATGGGGGCTAGCGGGAATGAGCAGTTCTTC,CASSPMGASGNEQFF
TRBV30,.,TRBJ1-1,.,TGTGCCTGGAGTGTAGGCAGGGGAGTCGTCAGGATTGAAGCTTTCTTT,CAWSVGRGVVRIEAFF
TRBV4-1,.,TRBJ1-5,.,TGCGCCAGCAGCCCAGGGCTTTCCCAGCCCCAGCATTTT,CASSPGLSQPQHF
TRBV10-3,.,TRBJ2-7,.,TGTGCCATCAGTCCCCGCGGCGATTCCTACGAGCAGTACTTC,CAISPRGDSYEQYF
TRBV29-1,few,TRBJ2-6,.,TGCAGCGTCCTGGGGGGCTCCGGGGCCAACGTCCTGACTTTC,CSVLGGSGANVLTF
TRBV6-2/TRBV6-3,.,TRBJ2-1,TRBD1,TGTGCCAGCAGTCGCCTTAGACAGGGGGCGGACAATGAGCAGTTCTTC,CASSRLRQGADNEQFF